This T cell receptor (beta chain) stems from a study of T cell responses to AZD1222 COVID-19 vaccine. Study details: Doses given second, at about 4 or about 12 weeks, were pooled.

Study-level findings and limits: Reportedly, nearly half of unique spike TCRs recognized epitopes outside B.1.351/B.1.1.7 mutations. Only after the peak T cell response were repertoires sampled.

Produced via immunoSEQ multiplex PCR; TCRdb's table is partial and in-frame only. Altogether about 130,000 clones are present, 75% to 90% being singletons, with the ten largest covering approximately 6%. As concerns this clone: Antigen: not known.

CDR1 MNHEY and CDR2 SMNVEV come from the germline V gene (reference sequence). V lost 6 bases and J lost 6; bases outside the gene matches: 17. CDR3 length equals 17 residues. The chain recombines TRBV27 with TRBJ1-5; 7 nucleotides match TRBD1. The origin of this receptor is an adult in good health. Material: peripheral blood, obtained on day 0 of AZD1222 vaccination. The CDR3 protein is CASRPRGQPGVGQPQHF. For the CDR3, the DNA is TGTGCCAGCAGACCAAGGGGGCAACCGGGGGTAGGTCAGCCCCAGCATTTT.